This TCR beta chain is drawn from a study of spatial heterogeneity in lung cancer. Whole-study findings and limits: Expanded intratumoral alpha and beta TCR counts tracked tumor mutation counts.

CDR3 length: 16 residues. CDR1 and CDR2 (germline): MNHNS, SASEGT. Trimming took 4 bases from V and 0 from J, leaving 13 bases between them. TCRdb passed the 5' RACE reads through MiXCR, listing each CDR3 protein once. The table shows about 5,100 distinct CDR3 sequences, with roughly 8.2% occurring only once. This clonotype was seen many times. The antigen is unknown. Time point: sample taken at primary tumor resection. The TCR was taken from a female donor with early-stage non-small cell lung cancer. Sequences were derived from lung tumor tissue, sampled at surgery. The chain recombines TRBV6-1 with TRBJ1-5; D may be TRBD1 (6 bases). The CDR3 DNA reads as TGTGCCAGCAGTGTCCCGACAGGCTATAGCAATCAGCCCCAGCATTTT. This codes for CASSVPTGYSNQPQHF.